Below, 6 T cell receptor beta chains from the same sample are listed, as sequenced in a study of T cells of healthy individuals. TCRdb reprocessed the 5' RACE reads with MiXCR, giving one entry per CDR3 protein. The data contain 60,000 to 75,000 distinct CDR3 sequences, around 15% of them singletons. These receptors were obtained from a human donor in good health.

The chain employs TRBV27 and TRBJ2-3, with TRBD2 matching over 8 bases. CDR1 is MNHEY and CDR2 is SMNVEV in the germline V gene (reference sequence). The J segment lost 6 bases and the V segment lost 6 bases, leaving 20 bases of the junction unmatched. The CDR3 length is 18 residues. The CDR3 loop reads CASRPYTSLAGKMDTQYF. The CDR3 DNA follows: TGTGCCAGCAGGCCCTATACATCCTTAGCGGGGAAAATGGATACGCAGTATTTT.

V usage is TRBV27 and J usage is TRBJ1-2; D is unresolved. The V gene's germline CDR1 is MNHEY and CDR2 SMNVEV (reference sequence). Trimming stripped 6 bases from V and 8 bases from J, with 10 bases between. The CDR3 runs to 11 residues. As DNA, the CDR3 is TGTGCCAGCAGGCATTATATGGGCTACACCTTC. Protein: CASRHYMGYTF.

There are many counts of this clonotype. The chain couples TRBV4-1 to TRBJ2-1, with unresolved D. The CDR3 contains 14 residues. The V and J ends lost 4 bases and 0 bases respectively, with 7 bases between them. CDR1 is MGHRA, CDR2 YSYEKL, per germline. The CDR3: CASSLADSYNEQFF. Written as DNA, the CDR3 is TGCGCCAGCAGCCTCGCAGACTCCTACAATGAGCAGTTCTTC.

This clonotype was observed a few times. This chain links TRBV7-9 with TRBJ2-5, with 9 bases matching TRBD2. The V gene's germline CDR1 is SEHNR and CDR2 FQNEAQ (reference sequence). The trim removed 1 base at V and 5 bases at J, leaving 5 bases unmatched. The CDR3 totals 15 residues. This CDR3 reads CASSLDRTSVETQYF. The DNA for the CDR3 is TGTGCCAGCAGCTTAGACCGGACTAGCGTGGAGACCCAGTACTTC. Looking up the rest from reference TRBV7-9 and TRBJ2-5 gives the full variable domain: DTGVSQNPRHKITKRGQNVTFRCDPISEHNRLYWYRQTLGQGPEFLTYFQNEAQLEKSRLLSDRFSAERPKGSFSTLEIQRTEQGDSAMYLCASSLDRTSVETQYFGPGTRLLVL.

This clonotype was seen a handful of times. The chain is built from TRBV5-1 and TRBJ2-1; 11 bases match TRBD2. Unmatched junction bases numbered 3, after V lost 2 bases and J lost 5 bases. The CDR3 loop spans 15 amino acids. Germline V gene lookup returns CDR1 SGHRS and CDR2 YFSETQ. CDR3 bases: TGCGCCAGCAGCTTACTAGCGGGGGATCACAATGAGCAGTTCTTC. Translation: CASSLLAGDHNEQFF.

This clonotype was picked up many times. The rearrangement joins TRBV7-7 to TRBJ2-7, with unresolved D. With 1 base removed from V and 5 bases from J, the gap between germline ends came to 9 bases. CDR1 and CDR2 from the germline V gene are SSHAT and FNYEAQ (reference sequence). The CDR3 totals 13 residues. Here the CDR3 reads CASSLGNRDEQYF. The CDR3 bases are TGTGCCAGCAGCTTAGGAAACCGGGACGAGCAGTACTTC.